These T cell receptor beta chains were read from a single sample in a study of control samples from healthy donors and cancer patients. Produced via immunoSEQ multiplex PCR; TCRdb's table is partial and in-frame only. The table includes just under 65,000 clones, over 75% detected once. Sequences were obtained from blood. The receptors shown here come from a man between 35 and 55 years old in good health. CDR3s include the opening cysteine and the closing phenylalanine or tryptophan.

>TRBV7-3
CASSTSGSYNEQFF
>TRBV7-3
CASSLGLAPYNEQFF
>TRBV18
CASSQAGSNTGELFF
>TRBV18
CASSPPLTAGQSIEAFF
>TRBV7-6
CASSLGAGNTGELFF
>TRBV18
CASQTGPIDTEAFF
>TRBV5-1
CASSLTVNTEAFF
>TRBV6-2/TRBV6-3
CASSSAFSNRAVTGELFF
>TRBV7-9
CASRQTGMEEKLFF
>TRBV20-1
CSASPSGRVYEQYF
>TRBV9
CASSASTSSYEQYF
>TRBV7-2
CASSSRPNEQFF
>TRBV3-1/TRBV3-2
CASSQMALPTHEQFF
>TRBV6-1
CASSEHNNEQYF
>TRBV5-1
CASSFSGGLTEAFF
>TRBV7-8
CASSFSSGRANEQFF
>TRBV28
CASSQGQGSYGYTF
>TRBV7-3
CASSLGGRNEQFF
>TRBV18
CASSRWGEDNEKLFF
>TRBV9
CASSPPPNAFF
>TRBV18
CASSPGLNTEAFF
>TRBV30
CAWRLDRREKGYGYTF
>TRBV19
CASSPIQGFGYGYTF
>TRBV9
CASSYATGVPGELFF
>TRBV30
CAWSKTSLGLDYGYTF
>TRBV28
CASSLGPFDRGHNSPLHF
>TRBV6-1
CASSESGGSSYEQYF
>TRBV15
CATSSFRDRSSYEQYF
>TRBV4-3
CASSQDFRSYEQYF
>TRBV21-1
CASACPGTSGGFTDTQYF
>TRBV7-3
CASSLWAGGAGANVLTF
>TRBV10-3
CAISERTGDNSPLHF
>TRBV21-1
CASNRTGDGGELFF
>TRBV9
CASSPPGTAFPYEQYF
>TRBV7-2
CASSLTRGLAGGVHNEQFF
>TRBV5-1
CASSLSDSPNTEAFF
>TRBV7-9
CASSFSNSYNEQFF
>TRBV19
CASSFIDRGATEKLFF
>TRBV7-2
CASSFGPRGADTQYF
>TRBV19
CASSGDSYEQYF
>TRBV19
CASSILQGPQETQYF
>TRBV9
CASGVGNQPQHF
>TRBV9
CASSVEAELAGEETQYF